The 32 T cell receptor beta chains in this list originate from one sample, sequenced in a study of T cells after somatic rescue of genetic block. Sequencing was performed with immunoSEQ multiplex PCR; in TCRdb, only in-frame clones are kept and a portion is missing. The table shows 70,000 to 95,000 clones, with more than 80% occurring only once. The sequenced sample consisted of peripheral blood mononuclear cells (PBMCs). These TCRs come from a woman under 30.

J is TRBJ2-5 and V is TRBV5-4, with D uncertain. V was clipped by 5 bases and J by 2 bases, with 10 bases between them. The germline CDR1 and CDR2 sequences are SGHNT and YYREEE (reference sequence). This CDR3 is 13 amino acids long. CDR3 residues: CASRSAVQETQYF. For the CDR3, the DNA is TGTGCCAGCAGGTCCGCGGTACAAGAGACCCAGTACTTC. Complete variable domain (other parts from reference TRBV5-4 and TRBJ2-5): ETGVTQSPTHLIKTRGQQVTLRCSSQSGHNTVSWYQQALGQGPQFIFQYYREEENGRGNFPPRFSGLQFPNYSSELNVNALELDDSALYLCASRSAVQETQYFGPGTRLLVL.

This clone showed up just once. The chain couples TRBV2 to TRBJ2-2; 7 positions match TRBD2. From germline, CDR1 is SNHLY and CDR2 FYNNEI. V shed 3 bases, J shed 1 base, and the junction held 17 bases outside the gene matches. The CDR3 covers 20 residues. CDR3 DNA: TGTGCCAGCAGTGATTTTGGAGGTGTTGGTTCTAGCGGGAACACCGGGGAGCTGTTTTTT. Translated, it gives CASSDFGGVGSSGNTGELFF.

This rearrangement joins TRBV27 to TRBJ2-3, with 8 positions matching TRBD1. The CDR3 sequence is 15 residues long. Germline CDR1 and CDR2: MNHEY and SMNVEV (reference sequence). Trimming took 6 bases from V and 2 from J; bases not matched to a gene: 7. The CDR3, as DNA: TGTGCCAGCAGGGTCGGGACAGGAGTCACAGATACGCAGTATTTT. Encoded protein: CASRVGTGVTDTQYF.

This chain joins TRBV27 and TRBJ2-1, with D perhaps matching TRBD1 or TRBD2 (5 bases each). Germline assignment: CDR1 MNHEY and CDR2 SMNVEV (reference sequence). With 5 bases removed from V and 8 bases from J, the gap between germline ends came to 22 bases. The CDR3 sequence is 16 residues long. The CDR3: CASSPITGARDDEQFF. For the CDR3, the DNA is TGTGCCAGCAGTCCGATAACCGGGGCTCGAGATGATGAGCAGTTCTTC.

V gene TRBV7-9 combines with J gene TRBJ2-7, with D perhaps TRBD1 (5 bases). The V end lost 1 base, the J end lost 5 bases, and 9 bases lay between the germline ends. The CDR3 covers 13 residues. Germline V gene data show CDR1 as SEHNR and CDR2 as FQNEAQ (reference sequence). The CDR3 coding sequence is TGTGCCAGCAGCTTAGGCAGGGAACACGAGCAGTACTTC. This encodes CASSLGREHEQYF.

The chain recombines TRBV4-3 with TRBJ1-6, with D maybe TRBD1 (5 bases). Germline V gives CDR1 LGHNA, CDR2 YSLEER. The CDR3 extends over 16 amino acids. Trimming stripped 3 bases from V and 7 bases from J, with 16 bases between. The CDR3 nucleotides read TGCGCCAGCAGCCAGGTCCGGGGGGTGGGGAATTCACCCCTCCACTTT. Amino acids: CASSQVRGVGNSPLHF.

V gene TRBV18 combines with J gene TRBJ2-2; D is perhaps TRBD1 or TRBD2 (5 bases each). CDR3 length: 18 amino acids. Germline V gene sequence: CDR1 KGHSH, CDR2 LQKENI. V shed 2 bases and J shed 2 bases, with 18 bases lying between them. The CDR3 here is CASSPLGTRVGNTGELFF. The CDR3 bases are TGTGCCAGCTCACCATTAGGGACCCGCGTGGGAAACACCGGGGAGCTGTTTTTT. Supplemented by reference TRBV18 and TRBJ2-2, the full variable domain reads NAGVMQNPRHLVRRRGQEARLRCSPMKGHSHVYWYRQLPEEGLKFMVYLQKENIIDESGMPKERFSAEFPKEGPSILRIQQVVRGDSAAYFCASSPLGTRVGNTGELFFGEGSRLTVL.

This chain connects TRBV7-2 to TRBJ2-7; 11 nucleotides match TRBD2. J gave up 5 bases and V 5 bases, and 8 bases lay outside the gene matches. CDR3 length: 15 residues. Germline V gene lookup returns CDR1 SGHTA and CDR2 FQGNSA. The CDR3 DNA follows: TGTGCCAGCAGCCCCATTAGCGGGAGGGGCCACGAGCAGTACTTC. Protein sequence: CASSPISGRGHEQYF.

This clone was found once. The V gene is TRBV5-1, the J gene TRBJ2-3, with D unclear. V lost 3 bases, J lost 12 bases, and 11 bases lay in between. Germline V gene data show CDR1 as SGHRS and CDR2 as YFSETQ. The CDR3 has 11 residues. The CDR3 region has the DNA TGCGCCAGCAGCTCCCAGACGTTACAGTATTTT. Translation gives CASSSQTLQYF.

The chain employs TRBV4-2 and TRBJ1-6; D remains unclear. Per germline, CDR1 LGHNA and CDR2 YNFKEQ. The ends were cut back, 0 bases at V and 7 bases at J, with 7 bases in the middle. The CDR3 length is 14 residues. The CDR3 region is CASSQEISNSPLHF. Written as DNA, the CDR3 is TGTGCCAGCAGCCAAGAGATCTCCAATTCACCCCTCCACTTT.

V and J are TRBV7-6 and TRBJ2-7; 9 bases line up with TRBD1. CDR3 size: 17 residues. The junction had 8 bases not matched to a gene; V was cut back by 0 bases and J by 2 bases. Germline V gene sequence: CDR1 SGHVS, CDR2 FNYEAQ. CDR3 region: CASSLAPGDRETYEQYF. The CDR3 DNA is TGTGCCAGCAGCTTAGCCCCGGGGGACAGGGAAACCTACGAGCAGTACTTC.

This chain uses TRBV12-5 with TRBJ2-7, with 9 bases identical to TRBD1. Per the germline V gene, CDR1 is LGHNT and CDR2 is FRNRAP. CDR3 length: 17 residues. Germline trimming cut 0 bases from V and 3 bases from J; bases unmatched to any gene: 9. CDR3 DNA sequence: TGTGCTAGTGGTTTGGTAATCCGGGGGACAGGGCACTACGAGCAGTACTTC. This gives the protein CASGLVIRGTGHYEQYF.

V and J are TRBV5-6 and TRBJ2-3, with TRBD1 identical over 7 bases. CDR1 is SGHDT, CDR2 YYEEEE, per germline. Trimming took 1 base from V and 0 from J; bases not matched to a gene: 2. CDR3 size: 15 residues. For the CDR3, the DNA is TGTGCCAGCAGCTTGAGGGGACAGAGCACAGATACGCAGTATTTT. Amino acids: CASSLRGQSTDTQYF.

The V and J genes are TRBV18 and TRBJ1-1, with unresolved D. The CDR3 runs to 14 residues. Per germline, CDR1 KGHSH and CDR2 LQKENI. With 1 base removed from V and 5 bases from J, the gap between germline ends came to 11 bases. The DNA of the CDR3 is TGTGCCAGCTCACCACAGGTTGGGGTGACTGAAGCTTTCTTT. Translated: CASSPQVGVTEAFF.

V and J are TRBV6-5 and TRBJ1-2; D is ambiguous. Looked up from germline, CDR1 is MNHEY and CDR2 is SVGAGI. The V gene lost 4 bases and the J gene lost 0 bases, with 3 bases spanning the gap. This CDR3 is built from 12 residues. The CDR3 reads CASSSPNYGYTF. DNA for the CDR3: TGTGCCAGCAGTTCTCCTAACTATGGCTACACCTTC.

The chain has TRBV7-9 and TRBJ2-7, with TRBD2 matching over 8 bases. CDR3 size: 17 residues. CDR1 and CDR2 (germline): SEHNR, FQNEAQ (reference sequence). V shed 1 base, J shed 2 bases, and the junction held 10 bases outside the gene matches. The CDR3 protein is CASSLGREAQPTYEQYF. The DNA for the CDR3 is TGTGCCAGCAGCTTAGGGCGGGAGGCCCAACCCACCTACGAGCAGTACTTC.

The chain links TRBV30 to TRBJ1-4; a weak D match, TRBD1 (5 bases). Per germline, CDR1 GTSNPN and CDR2 SVGIG (reference sequence). This CDR3 is 15 amino acids long. Between the trimmed V and J ends, which lost 2 bases and 0 bases, there was a span of 10 bases. This CDR3 is CAWSLGTPTNEKLFF. DNA of the CDR3: TGTGCCTGGAGTTTGGGGACCCCAACTAATGAAAAACTGTTTTTT.

The V call is TRBV5-1, the J call TRBJ2-3; possibly TRBD1 for D (5 bases). The V gene's germline CDR1 is SGHRS and CDR2 YFSETQ. Trimming stripped 0 bases from V and 5 bases from J, with 19 bases between. This CDR3 has 17 residues. CDR3 DNA: TGCGCCAGCAGCTTGGAGTTGGTTGGCAGGGTGGGAGATACGCAGTATTTT. Translating it yields CASSLELVGRVGDTQYF.

The rearrangement links TRBV5-6 to TRBJ2-1; weak D call: TRBD2 (6 bases). The length of the CDR3 is 15 residues. CDR1 and CDR2 (germline): SGHDT, YYEEEE. The ends were cut back, 1 base at V and 2 bases at J, with 10 bases in the middle. CDR3 sequence (DNA): TGTGCCAGCAGCTTGAGGAGGGCCCCCTACAATGAGCAGTTCTTC. This gives the protein CASSLRRAPYNEQFF. Filled out from reference TRBV5-6 and TRBJ2-1, the complete variable domain reads DAGVTQSPTHLIKTRGQQVTLRCSPKSGHDTVSWYQQALGQGPQFIFQYYEEEERQRGNFPDRFSGHQFPNYSSELNVNALLLGDSALYLCASSLRRAPYNEQFFGPGTRLTVL.

This chain joins TRBV28 and TRBJ2-3, with TRBD2 matching 14 bases. The germline CDR1 and CDR2 sequences are MDHEN and SYDVKM. J gave up 6 bases and V 6 bases, and 11 bases lay outside the gene matches. The CDR3 is 17 residues long. The CDR3 bases are TGTGCCAGCAGACGACGGAGGGGACTAGCGGGAGTGGATACGCAGTATTTT. Translating gives CASRRRRGLAGVDTQYF.

This clone was seen once. CDR3 sequence: CASSRTSGAPAKNIQYF. The DNA for the CDR3 is TGTGCCAGTAGTCGGACTAGCGGGGCCCCAGCCAAAAACATTCAGTACTTC. The V gene is TRBV19, the J gene TRBJ2-4; 12 nucleotides line up with TRBD2. Germline-derived CDR1 and CDR2 are LNHDA and SQIVND (reference sequence). There are 17 residues in the CDR3. After removal of 5 bases from V and 0 bases from J, the junction contained 5 bases not matched to a gene. The full variable domain, with the rest looked up from reference TRBV19 and TRBJ2-4, is DGGITQSPKYLFRKEGQNVTLSCEQNLNHDAMYWYRQDPGQGLRLIYYSQIVNDFQKGDIAEGYSVSREKKESFPLTVTSAQKNPTAFYLCASSRTSGAPAKNIQYFGAGTRLSVL.

The chain is built from TRBV30 and TRBJ1-3, with D unclear. The V gene lost 4 bases and the J gene lost 4 bases, with 14 bases spanning the gap. Germline CDR1 reads GTSNPN; CDR2 reads SVGIG (reference sequence). The CDR3 consists of 14 residues. The DNA of the CDR3 is TGTGCCTGGACAGGCAGCTTAGGAGGAAACACCATATATTTT. It translates to CAWTGSLGGNTIYF.

This chain links TRBV13 with TRBJ2-4; TRBD1 matches 7 bases. With V trimmed by 0 bases and J by 6 bases, 2 bases remained unmatched. Looked up from germline, CDR1 is PRHDT and CDR2 is FYEKMQ (reference sequence). The CDR3 spans 14 residues. CDR3 sequence reads: CASSLGRQGNIQYF. The CDR3 DNA reads as TGTGCCAGCAGCTTAGGACGACAGGGAAACATTCAGTACTTC.

This clone was picked up a small number of times. The V gene is TRBV10-3, the J gene TRBJ2-1; unclear D gene. CDR3 length: 13 residues. Germline assignment: CDR1 ENHRY and CDR2 SYGVKD. The germline V and J ends were trimmed by 2 bases and 4 bases, with 6 bases remaining between them. Here the CDR3 DNA reads TGTGCCATCAGTGAGCTGGCGTACAATGAGCAGTTCTTC. It specifies CAISELAYNEQFF.

This chain links TRBV5-1 with TRBJ2-3; D is uncertain. The germline gives CDR1 SGHRS, CDR2 YFSETQ. The CDR3 extends over 13 amino acids. Trimming removed 0 bases from V and 2 bases from J, with 4 bases in between. The CDR3 nucleotides read TGCGCCAGCAGCTTGGTACTCACAGATACGCAGTATTTT. This sequence encodes CASSLVLTDTQYF.

V is TRBV4-1 and J is TRBJ1-3, with TRBD1 identical over 8 bases. The CDR3 totals 16 residues. Germline CDR1 reads MGHRA; CDR2 reads YSYEKL. J was trimmed by 3 bases and V by 4 bases; bases with no gene match: 8. CDR3 sequence reads: CASSRIGTGRGNTIYF. The CDR3 region has the DNA TGCGCCAGCAGCCGAATAGGGACAGGCCGTGGAAACACCATATATTTT.

The chain employs TRBV28 and TRBJ2-4; TRBD1 is a possible D gene (6 bases). V gave up 2 bases and J gave up 0 bases, with 8 bases separating them. The CDR3 contains 15 residues. CDR1 and CDR2 (germline): MDHEN, SYDVKM. CDR3 sequence: CASSLQGPAKNIQYF. CDR3 nucleotide sequence: TGTGCCAGCAGTTTACAGGGGCCAGCCAAAAACATTCAGTACTTC.

V is TRBV6-5 and J is TRBJ2-7, with D possibly TRBD2 on 7 matching bases. The CDR3 length is 13 residues. Germline lookup yields CDR1 MNHEY and CDR2 SVGAGI. V was shortened by 3 bases and J by 6 bases, with 12 bases between the two germline ends. The DNA of the CDR3 is TGTGCCAGCAGTTATGAGGGGGGGGGCGAGCAGTACTTC. It yields the protein CASSYEGGGEQYF.

The chain uses TRBV29-1 and TRBJ1-2, with 8 bases identical to TRBD1. This CDR3 contains 12 residues. Germline CDR1 reads SQVTM; CDR2 reads ANQGSEA. Trimming took 6 bases from V and 5 from J; bases not matched to a gene: 5. The CDR3 region is CSVWTGPYGYTF. The DNA of the CDR3 is TGCAGCGTCTGGACAGGGCCGTATGGCTACACCTTC.

The chain employs TRBV19 and TRBJ2-1; D is possibly TRBD2 (7 bases). This CDR3 spans 12 amino acids. With 8 bases removed from V and 5 bases from J, the gap between germline ends came to 10 bases. CDR1 LNHDA and CDR2 SQIVND come from the germline V gene (reference sequence). In DNA, the CDR3 is TGTGCCAGTTGGGGGGGGCACAATGAGCAGTTCTTC. Its translation: CASWGGHNEQFF.

This clone was detected a few times. This chain uses TRBV7-3 with TRBJ1-1; TRBD1 matches 9 bases. V was clipped by 5 bases and J by 8 bases; unmatched bases: 6. From germline, CDR1 is SGHTA and CDR2 FQGTGA. The CDR3 runs 13 residues. CDR3 amino acids: CASSRTGGGEAFF. The CDR3 DNA reads as TGTGCCAGCAGCAGAACAGGGGGCGGCGAAGCTTTCTTT.

This clone was picked up a small number of times. J is TRBJ1-1 and V is TRBV4-1, with a weak D call TRBD1 (6 bases). Per the germline V gene, CDR1 is MGHRA and CDR2 is YSYEKL. This CDR3 spans 15 amino acids. Trimming shortened V by 0 bases and J by 1 base, and 9 bases separated the two germline ends. The CDR3 region is CASSQEQGRNTEAFF. The CDR3 coding sequence is TGCGCCAGCAGCCAAGAACAGGGTAGGAACACTGAAGCTTTCTTT.